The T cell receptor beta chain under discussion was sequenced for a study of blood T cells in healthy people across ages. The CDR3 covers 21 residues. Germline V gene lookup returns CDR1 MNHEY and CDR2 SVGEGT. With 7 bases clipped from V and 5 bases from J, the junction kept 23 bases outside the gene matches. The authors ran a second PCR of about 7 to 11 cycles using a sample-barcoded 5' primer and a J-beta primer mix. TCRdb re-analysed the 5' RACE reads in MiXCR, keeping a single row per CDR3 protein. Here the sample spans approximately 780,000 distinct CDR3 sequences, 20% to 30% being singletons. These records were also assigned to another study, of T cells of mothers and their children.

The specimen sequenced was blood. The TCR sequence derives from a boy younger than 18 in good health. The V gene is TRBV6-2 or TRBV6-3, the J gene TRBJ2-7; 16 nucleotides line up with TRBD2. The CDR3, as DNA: TGTGCCAGCAACCCTCTCCTGAGAGGGGGGACTAGCGGGGGGGCCAGAGACGAGCAGTACTTC. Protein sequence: CASNPLLRGGTSGGARDEQYF.